This TCR beta chain was recovered during a study of blood T cell repertoires in COVID-19. The method was immunoSEQ multiplex PCR; TCRdb's version includes in-frame clones alone and lacks a portion of them. The table has 55,000 to 90,000 clones, roughly 85% seen once. The clonotype comes from a woman at least 80 years old with active or convalescent COVID-19. Sequencing was done on a sample of peripheral blood.

The CDR3 sequence: CATPATGVYEQYF. The CDR3 coding sequence is TGTGCCACTCCCGCGACAGGCGTCTACGAGCAGTACTTC. The V call is TRBV27, the J call TRBJ2-7; D might be TRBD1 (6 bases). Looked up from germline, CDR1 is MNHEY and CDR2 is SMNVEV (reference sequence). This CDR3 has 13 amino acids. Trimming took 10 bases from V and 3 from J, leaving 16 bases between them.